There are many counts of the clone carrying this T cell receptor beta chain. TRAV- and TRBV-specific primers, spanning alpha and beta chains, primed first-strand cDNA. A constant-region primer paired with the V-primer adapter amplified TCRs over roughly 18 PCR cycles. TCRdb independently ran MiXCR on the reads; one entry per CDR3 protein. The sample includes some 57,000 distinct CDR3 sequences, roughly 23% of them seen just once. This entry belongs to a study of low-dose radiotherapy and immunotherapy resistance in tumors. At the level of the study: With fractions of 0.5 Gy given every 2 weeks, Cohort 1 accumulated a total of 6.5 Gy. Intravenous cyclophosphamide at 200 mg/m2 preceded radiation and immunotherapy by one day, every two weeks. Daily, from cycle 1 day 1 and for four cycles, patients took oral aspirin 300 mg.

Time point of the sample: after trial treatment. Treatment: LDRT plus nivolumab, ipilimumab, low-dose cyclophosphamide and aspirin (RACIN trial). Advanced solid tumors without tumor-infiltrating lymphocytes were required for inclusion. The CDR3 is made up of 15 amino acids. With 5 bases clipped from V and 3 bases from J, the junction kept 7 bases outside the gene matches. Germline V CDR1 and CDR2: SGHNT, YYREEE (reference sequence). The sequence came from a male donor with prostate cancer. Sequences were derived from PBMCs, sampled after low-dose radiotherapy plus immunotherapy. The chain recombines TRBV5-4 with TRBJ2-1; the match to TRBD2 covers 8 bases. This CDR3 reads CASRQLAADYNEQFF. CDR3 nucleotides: TGTGCCAGCAGGCAACTAGCGGCGGACTACAATGAGCAGTTCTTC. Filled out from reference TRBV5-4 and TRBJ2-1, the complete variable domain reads ETGVTQSPTHLIKTRGQQVTLRCSSQSGHNTVSWYQQALGQGPQFIFQYYREEENGRGNFPPRFSGLQFPNYSSELNVNALELDDSALYLCASRQLAADYNEQFFGPGTRLTVL.